The 2 T cell receptor beta chains listed next were all sequenced from one sample in a study of post-analysis software for immune sequencing data. For these TCRs, the target antigens are not known. Study results and caveats: TRBV5-6, TRBV5-1 and TRBV20-1 belonged to a set of about five TRBV segments that were more frequent in patients than controls.

Included in the TCR beta cDNA libraries were unique molecular identifiers. MiXCR was run by TCRdb on the PCR reads, yielding one entry per CDR3 protein. The sample includes about 460,000 distinct CDR3 sequences, roughly 45% of them seen just once. Sequencing was performed on blood. The receptors come from a girl aged 5 to 17 with multiple sclerosis.

The V call is TRBV3-1, the J call TRBJ2-3; D may be TRBD2 (5 bases). The ends were cut back, 2 bases at V and 0 bases at J, with 15 bases in the middle. Germline CDR1 and CDR2: LGHDT and YNNKEL (reference sequence). CDR3 length: 17 residues. CDR3 residues: CASSQLRGGLSTDTQYF. The CDR3 DNA follows: TGTGCCAGCAGCCAACTTCGCGGAGGCCTTAGCACAGATACGCAGTATTTT.

This sequence joins TRBV5-1 and TRBJ1-1; D remains ambiguous. The CDR3 is made up of 15 amino acids. Trimming pared 2 bases from V and 1 base from J, leaving 12 bases between. Germline V gene sequence: CDR1 SGHRS, CDR2 YFSETQ. CDR3 nucleotide sequence: TGCGCCAGCAGCTTAACACTCTCCAAGAACACTGAAGCTTTCTTT. Protein: CASSLTLSKNTEAFF. Based on the CDR3 plus reference TRBV5-1 and TRBJ1-1, the full variable domain is KAGVTQTPRYLIKTRGQQVTLSCSPISGHRSVSWYQQTPGQGLQFLFEYFSETQRNKGNFPGRFSGRQFSNSRSEMNVSTLELGDSALYLCASSLTLSKNTEAFFGQGTRLTVV.